These 7 T cell receptor beta chains came from one sample sequenced in a study of PD-L1 blockade in urothelial cancer. TCRdb keeps only in-frame clones here, not all; method: immunoSEQ multiplex PCR. The repertoire holds under 30,000 clones, about 89% seen once, with approximately 3.1% in the top ten. The material sequenced was PBMCs, taken around atezolizumab (anti-PD-L1) treatment. The receptors come from a man between 50 and 59 years old with urothelial cancer.

The chain uses TRBV25-1 and TRBJ1-2; 10 bases align to TRBD1. In germline, CDR1 is MGHDK, CDR2 SYGVNS. Germline trimming cut 4 bases from V and 6 bases from J; bases unmatched to any gene: 2. The CDR3 is 13 residues long. CDR3 DNA sequence: TGTGCCAGCAGTGGGACAGGGGGAGATGGCTACACCTTC. Amino acid sequence: CASSGTGGDGYTF.

This clone was seen a single time. This chain uses TRBV5-1 with TRBJ1-1; tentative D call: TRBD1 (6 bases). Germline values: CDR1 SGHRS, CDR2 YFSETQ. The CDR3 runs 15 residues. The V and J ends lost 0 bases and 4 bases respectively, with 13 bases between them. CDR3 protein: CASSLDWGRATEAFF. The DNA of the CDR3 is TGCGCCAGCAGCTTGGATTGGGGGCGAGCCACTGAAGCTTTCTTT.

CDR3 coding DNA: TGTGCCAGCAGCGTAGCTTTGGGCTCCGGGGAGCTGTTTTTT. It translates to CASSVALGSGELFF. The chain couples TRBV9 to TRBJ2-2; D not certain. This CDR3 region has 14 residues. The V and J ends lost 0 bases and 6 bases respectively, with 9 bases between them. Per the germline V gene, CDR1 is SGDLS and CDR2 is YYNGEE. Looking up the rest from reference TRBV9 and TRBJ2-2 gives the full variable domain: DSGVTQTPKHLITATGQRVTLRCSPRSGDLSVYWYQQSLDQGLQFLIQYYNGEERAKGNILERFSAQQFPDLHSELNLSSLELGDSALYFCASSVALGSGELFFGEGSRLTVL.

The gene calls are TRBV9 and TRBJ2-2; D is undetermined. The CDR3 is made up of 15 amino acids. The V gene lost 0 bases and the J gene lost 3 bases, with 9 bases spanning the gap. Germline V gene lookup returns CDR1 SGDLS and CDR2 YYNGEE. CDR3 nucleotide sequence: TGTGCCAGCAGCGTAGCGGCAGGATACACCGGGGAGCTGTTTTTT. Protein sequence: CASSVAAGYTGELFF.

The chain employs TRBV5-4 and TRBJ2-7, with a possible D match to TRBD1 (5 bases). The CDR3 has 11 residues. Trimming pared 4 bases from V and 6 bases from J, leaving 8 bases between. From germline, CDR1 is SGHNT and CDR2 YYREEE (reference sequence). CDR3 residues: CASSAQGEQYF. The CDR3 DNA sequence: TGTGCCAGCAGCGCCCAGGGCGAGCAGTACTTC.

This CDR3 reads CASSQVGQSRGANYGYTF. Here the CDR3 DNA reads TGCGCCAGCAGCCAAGTAGGACAGTCTCGAGGAGCTAACTATGGCTACACCTTC. V gene TRBV4-1 combines with J gene TRBJ1-2; D is possibly TRBD1 (6 bases). The germline V and J ends were trimmed by 1 base and 0 bases, with 18 bases remaining between them. The CDR3 is 18 residues long. Germline V lookup: CDR1 MGHRA, CDR2 YSYEKL.

V gene TRBV7-3 combines with J gene TRBJ2-1, with 9 bases identical to TRBD2. The germline V gene encodes CDR1 SGHTA and CDR2 FQGTGA. The CDR3 spans 13 residues. The V and J ends lost 8 bases and 6 bases, in that order; junction bases with no gene match: 5. CDR3 protein: CASGRGGRNEQFF. CDR3 bases: TGTGCCAGCGGGCGGGGGGGCCGCAATGAGCAGTTCTTC.